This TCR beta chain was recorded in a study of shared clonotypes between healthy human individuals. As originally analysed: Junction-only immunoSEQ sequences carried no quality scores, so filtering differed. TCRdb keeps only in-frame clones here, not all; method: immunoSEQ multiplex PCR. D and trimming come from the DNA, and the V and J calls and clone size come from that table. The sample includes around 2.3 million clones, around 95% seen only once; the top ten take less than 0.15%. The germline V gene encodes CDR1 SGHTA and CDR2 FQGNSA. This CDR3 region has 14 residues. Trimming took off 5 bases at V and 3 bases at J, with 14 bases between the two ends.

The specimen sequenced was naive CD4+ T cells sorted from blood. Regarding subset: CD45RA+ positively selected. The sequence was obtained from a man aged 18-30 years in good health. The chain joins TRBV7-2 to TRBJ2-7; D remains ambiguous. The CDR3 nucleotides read TGTGCCAGCAGCGTCGGGCCGGAGAACTACGAGCAGTACTTC. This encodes CASSVGPENYEQYF. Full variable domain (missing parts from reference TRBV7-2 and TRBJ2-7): GAGVSQSPSNKVTEKGKDVELRCDPISGHTALYWYRQSLGQGLEFLIYFQGNSAPDKSGLPSDRFSAERTGGSVSTLTIQRTQQEDSAVYLCASSVGPENYEQYFGPGTRLTVT.